The clone carrying this T cell receptor (beta chain) showed up many times. Its antigen is as yet unknown. The sample is drawn from a study of CD8+CD57+ T cells in acquired aplastic anemia. Study as a whole: Healthy donors gave around 9.9 million reads on average for CD4+ cells. Overall study findings and caveats: The CD8+ Simpson's diversity of patients and controls was not significantly different. Between patients and controls, some 31 CD8+ CDR3 sequences were found in common.

According to the study, genomic DNA was the template for TCR beta VDJ and CDR3 profiling. TCRdb processed the reads anew with MiXCR; each CDR3 protein has one entry. The sample shows 400,000 to 450,000 distinct CDR3 sequences, 60% to 80% of them seen only once. This CDR3 contains 12 residues. Germline assignment: CDR1 SGHVS and CDR2 FQNEAQ. V lost 1 base and J lost 8, with 6 bases in between. The chain has TRBV7-8 and TRBJ2-1; D is undetermined. The source is a human donor in good health, serving as a control. Sequenced sample: sorted CD4+, CD8+, or CD8+CD57+ T cells (not recorded which) from PBMCs. This CDR3 is CASSLGRDEQFF. The CDR3 region has the DNA TGTGCCAGCAGCTTAGGTAGGGATGAGCAGTTCTTC.